These 21 T cell receptor beta chains originate from one sample sequenced in a study of blood T cell repertoires in COVID-19. Profiled with immunoSEQ multiplex PCR; TCRdb holds only in-frame clones, not every one. The repertoire has 150,000 to 200,000 clones, roughly four fifths of them found once; the top ten carry more than 4.5%. Sequenced material: peripheral blood. These TCRs come from a young woman with acute or convalescent COVID-19.

This clone was recorded only once. This chain connects TRBV19 to TRBJ1-1; 11 bases line up with TRBD1. V gave up 8 bases and J gave up 4 bases; unmatched junction bases: 6. Germline CDR1 is LNHDA and CDR2 is SQIVND (reference sequence). This CDR3 region has 14 residues. The CDR3 nucleotides read TGTGCCAGTGGTGGACAGGGGGCTTTCACTGAAGCTTTCTTT. This codes for CASGGQGAFTEAFF.

This clone appeared a few times. V and J are TRBV2 and TRBJ2-7, with D possibly TRBD1 on 5 matching bases. The V and J ends lost 5 bases and 1 base respectively, with 15 bases between them. CDR1 SNHLY and CDR2 FYNNEI come from the germline V gene. The CDR3 runs to 15 residues. CDR3 sequence (DNA): TGTGCCAGCAGTAACCCGAAATCAGGGTCCTACGAGCAGTACTTC. It specifies CASSNPKSGSYEQYF. The full variable domain, completed using reference TRBV2 and TRBJ2-7, is EPEVTQTPSHQVTQMGQEVILRCVPISNHLYFYWYRQILGQKVEFLVSFYNNEISEKSEIFDDQFSVERPDGSNFTLKIRSTKLEDSAMYFCASSNPKSGSYEQYFGPGTRLTVT.

The V gene is TRBV27, the J gene TRBJ1-2, with 9 bases that match TRBD1. V lost 6 bases to trimming and J lost 3 bases; unmatched junction nucleotides: 14. CDR1 is MNHEY and CDR2 is SMNVEV in the germline V gene (reference sequence). CDR3 length: 17 residues. The CDR3 DNA reads as TGTGCCAGCAGAGGCCCCCACCGGGACAGGGAATACTATGGCTACACCTTC. Amino acids: CASRGPHRDREYYGYTF.

The gene calls are TRBV5-1 and TRBJ1-1, with 7 bases matching TRBD1. Germline V CDR1 and CDR2: SGHRS, YFSETQ. CDR3 size: 13 residues. Unmatched junction bases numbered 5, after V lost 3 bases and J lost 6 bases. DNA of the CDR3: TGCGCCAGCAGCTCGAGACAGGGACCTGAAGCTTTCTTT. Translation: CASSSRQGPEAFF. Supplemented by reference TRBV5-1 and TRBJ1-1, the full variable domain reads KAGVTQTPRYLIKTRGQQVTLSCSPISGHRSVSWYQQTPGQGLQFLFEYFSETQRNKGNFPGRFSGRQFSNSRSEMNVSTLELGDSALYLCASSSRQGPEAFFGQGTRLTVV.

The V gene is TRBV27, the J gene TRBJ1-2, with D possibly being TRBD1 (5 bases). Germline CDR1 is MNHEY and CDR2 is SMNVEV (reference sequence). Trimming stripped 1 base from V and 3 bases from J, with 12 bases between. The CDR3 length is 15 residues. CDR3 coding DNA: TGTGCCAGCAGTTTATTGGGCAGGGTAGACTATGGCTACACCTTC. Its translation: CASSLLGRVDYGYTF.

This chain connects TRBV7-2 to TRBJ2-1; a possible D gene is TRBD2 (6 bases). CDR3 length: 16 residues. In germline, CDR1 is SGHTA, CDR2 FQGNSA. The V and J ends lost 6 bases and 12 bases respectively, with 27 bases between them. The CDR3, as DNA: TGTGCCAGCAGGAGATCCCCGGGACTGGGGATTTTTGGGCAGTTCTTC. Protein sequence: CASRRSPGLGIFGQFF. The full variable domain, rest sourced from reference TRBV7-2 and TRBJ2-1, is GAGVSQSPSNKVTEKGKDVELRCDPISGHTALYWYRQSLGQGLEFLIYFQGNSAPDKSGLPSDRFSAERTGGSVSTLTIQRTQQEDSAVYLCASRRSPGLGIFGQFFGPGTRLTVL.

The chain has TRBV29-1 and TRBJ1-1; D gene uncertain. The CDR3 totals 12 residues. Trimming removed 4 bases at V and 4 bases at J, with 10 bases between. Germline loops: CDR1 SQVTM, CDR2 ANQGSEA. CDR3 coding DNA: TGCAGCGTTGGAGGTTCGGTCACTGAAGCTTTCTTT. Its translation: CSVGGSVTEAFF.

V is TRBV7-2 and J is TRBJ2-3; a possible D gene is TRBD2 (6 bases). V was pared by 4 bases and J by 2 bases, with 13 bases between. The length of the CDR3 is 15 residues. Germline CDR1 and CDR2: SGHTA and FQGNSA. The CDR3 protein is CASSSQRTNTDTQYF. The CDR3 DNA sequence: TGTGCCAGCAGCTCACAGAGGACTAACACAGATACGCAGTATTTT.

The CDR3 DNA sequence: TGCGCCAGCAGCTTGCTGCTAGCGGGAGTACAGAATGAGCAGTTCTTC. It yields the protein CASSLLLAGVQNEQFF. The rearrangement links TRBV5-1 to TRBJ2-1; 10 bases align to TRBD2. The V gene end was trimmed by 1 base and the J gene end by 7 bases; junction bases not matched to a gene: 8. The CDR3 totals 16 residues. Germline V CDR1 and CDR2: SGHRS, YFSETQ.

This clone was seen a few times. The chain joins TRBV3-1 (or the pseudogene TRBV3-2) to TRBJ1-6; D possibly corresponds to TRBD1 (5 bases). There are 13 residues in the CDR3. The germline CDR1 and CDR2 sequences are LGHDT and YNNKEL (reference sequence). V was shortened by 6 bases and J by 10 bases, with 13 bases between the two germline ends. The CDR3 here is CASRDGGWSPLHF. The CDR3 DNA is TGTGCCAGCAGGGATGGGGGGTGGTCACCCCTCCACTTT.

The rearrangement joins TRBV7-6 to TRBJ1-6, with 7 bases lining up with TRBD1. Looked up from germline, CDR1 is SGHVS and CDR2 is FNYEAQ. The J segment lost 2 bases and the V segment lost 4 bases, leaving 8 bases of the junction unmatched. The CDR3 length is 17 residues. The CDR3 reads CASSSKTGNTYNSPLHF. The CDR3 DNA reads as TGTGCCAGCAGCTCGAAGACAGGGAACACCTATAATTCACCCCTCCACTTT.

The genes are TRBV27 and TRBJ2-7, with 8 bases aligning to TRBD1. This CDR3 spans 14 amino acids. Germline V CDR1 and CDR2: MNHEY, SMNVEV (reference sequence). V trimming: 4 bases; J trimming: 7 bases; junction bases outside the gene matches: 9. As DNA, the CDR3 is TGTGCCAGCAGTTCCGGACAGGGTCCACGGGAGCAGTACTTC. It is translated as CASSSGQGPREQYF.

This clone was picked up a small number of times. V gene TRBV2 combines with J gene TRBJ2-5, with D maybe TRBD1 (8 bases). Deletions cut 4 bases from V and 4 bases from J, with 13 bases between. Germline CDR1 SNHLY, CDR2 FYNNEI. This CDR3 is built from 14 residues. The CDR3 reads CASSGTGRGETQYF. The DNA for the CDR3 is TGTGCCAGCAGTGGGACAGGGAGGGGAGAGACCCAGTACTTC.

This clone has at least ten counts. The chain has TRBV28 and TRBJ1-3; 11 bases are shared with TRBD1. With 6 bases clipped from V and 2 bases from J, the junction kept 12 bases outside the gene matches. The germline V gene encodes CDR1 MDHEN and CDR2 SYDVKM. This CDR3 is built from 18 residues. CDR3 DNA: TGTGCCAGCAGCAGCCCAGTGGGACAGGGGGTTCCTGGAAACACCATATATTTT. This gives the protein CASSSPVGQGVPGNTIYF.

The chain's CDR3 is CASRWTSGRDEQFF. In DNA, the CDR3 is TGTGCCAGCAGGTGGACTAGCGGGAGAGATGAGCAGTTCTTC. The chain joins TRBV28 to TRBJ2-1; TRBD2 matches at 13 bases. The CDR3 extends over 14 amino acids. Losses at the gene ends were 6 bases for V and 8 bases for J; bases not matched to a gene: 4. The V gene's germline CDR1 is MDHEN and CDR2 SYDVKM.

CDR3 sequence (DNA): TGTGCCAGCAGCGTAGGTTCCGGGGGCACAGATACGCAGTATTTT. It is translated as CASSVGSGGTDTQYF. The chain uses TRBV9 and TRBJ2-3; possible D gene TRBD2, 5 bases. Germline V lookup: CDR1 SGDLS, CDR2 YYNGEE. There are 15 residues in the CDR3. V was pared by 0 bases and J by 1 base, with 9 bases between.

With regard to this clone: Other DNA sequences in this sample translate to the same CDR3. The chain links TRBV28 to TRBJ1-1; the D is unclear. Germline assignment: CDR1 MDHEN and CDR2 SYDVKM. Trimming pared 3 bases from V and 5 bases from J, leaving 10 bases between. This CDR3 comprises 13 residues. CDR3: CASSFGLRTEAFF. CDR3 nucleotides: TGTGCCAGCAGTTTCGGGTTACGGACTGAAGCTTTCTTT.

The chain is built from TRBV30 and TRBJ2-1; unclear D gene. Trimming took off 3 bases at V and 4 bases at J, with 13 bases between the two ends. The germline gives CDR1 GTSNPN, CDR2 SVGIG (reference sequence). CDR3 length: 14 amino acids. The CDR3 DNA reads TGTGCCTGGAGCGGAGTTTCGGTATACAATGAGCAGTTCTTC. Its translation is CAWSGVSVYNEQFF.

The rearrangement joins TRBV24-1 to TRBJ1-1; D gene uncertain. Germline V CDR1 and CDR2: KGHDR, SFDVKD. The CDR3 length is 16 residues. V dropped 1 base and J dropped 7 bases, with 18 bases sitting between them. The CDR3 region is CATSDLGPSGEGEAFF. CDR3 DNA: TGTGCCACCAGTGATTTAGGACCCTCCGGGGAGGGTGAAGCTTTCTTT.

The chain carries TRBV28 and TRBJ1-1, with TRBD1 as a possible D gene (5 bases). CDR3 length equals 14 residues. Trimming cost V 3 bases and J 8 bases, with 16 bases left between them. Looked up from germline, CDR1 is MDHEN and CDR2 is SYDVKM. The CDR3 region has the DNA TGTGCCAGCAGTTTTTTGGGGGGACGACAGGAAGCTTTCTTT. It yields the protein CASSFLGGRQEAFF.

This rearrangement joins TRBV28 to TRBJ2-2, with 7 positions matching TRBD1. V was pared by 2 bases and J by 7 bases, with 4 bases of the junction left unmatched. The CDR3 spans 14 residues. Germline V gene sequence: CDR1 MDHEN, CDR2 SYDVKM. The chain's CDR3 is CASSLRGRVGELFF. The CDR3 DNA is TGTGCCAGCAGTTTAAGGGGGCGGGTCGGGGAGCTGTTTTTT.